This T cell receptor (beta chain) is drawn from a study of CD8+CD57+ T cells in acquired aplastic anemia. In the study overall: The sorted CD4+ and CD8+ cells yielded an average around 3 ug of DNA.

The V segment lost 5 bases and the J segment 0 bases; nucleotides outside the gene matches: 3. Germline CDR1 SQVTM, CDR2 ANQGSEA. CDR3 length: 13 residues. Profiling of TCR beta VDJ combinations and CDR3 sequences used genomic DNA as template. One entry per CDR3 protein, called by TCRdb with MiXCR from the reads. The repertoire has 150,000 to 200,000 distinct CDR3 sequences, roughly 50% of them found once; the top ten carry roughly 1.8%. Only patients with CD8+CD57+ cell expansion on flow cytometry were chosen for sequencing. Sequencing was carried out using sorted CD4+, CD8+, or CD8+CD57+ T cells (not recorded which) from PBMCs. V gene TRBV29-1 combines with J gene TRBJ1-2; 7 bases are shared with TRBD1. The TCR sequence derives from a human donor with aplastic anemia. This CDR3 reads CSVRQGSNYGYTF. CDR3 DNA: TGCAGCGTTCGACAGGGCTCTAACTATGGCTACACCTTC.